The 18 T cell receptor beta chains reported below all come from one sample, sequenced in a study of T cells in Graves' hyperthyroidism and ophthalmopathy. TCR beta CDR3 sequences were amplified from RNA transcripts. HTBI primers drove first-round RT-PCR of the TCR CDR3. TCRdb called the multiplex PCR reads again in MiXCR, with one record for every CDR3 protein. The sample holds fewer than 900,000 distinct CDR3 sequences, 15% to 20% seen once. Sequenced material: blood. These receptors were collected from a man between 18 and 29 years old with Graves' hyperthyroidism.

This rearrangement joins TRBV24-1 to TRBJ2-1; D is unresolved. V shed 7 bases and J shed 4 bases, with 10 bases lying between them. CDR1 KGHDR and CDR2 SFDVKD come from the germline V gene. This CDR3 spans 13 amino acids. The CDR3 DNA reads as TGTGCCACCAGAGGGATTGGGTACAATGAGCAGTTCTTC. Translating gives CATRGIGYNEQFF.

This clonotype came up many times. The chain recombines TRBV12-3 or TRBV12-4 with TRBJ2-5; 9 bases line up with TRBD1. The CDR3 runs 16 residues. Trimming took 1 base from V and 3 from J; bases not matched to a gene: 6. The CDR3 sequence: CASSLGLGQGEETQYF. The CDR3 DNA reads as TGTGCCAGCAGTTTAGGGCTGGGACAGGGAGAAGAGACCCAGTACTTC.

This clonotype was seen many times. The V and J genes are TRBV11-2 and TRBJ2-1; no reliable D call. CDR3 size: 11 residues. Germline CDR1 SGHAT, CDR2 FQNNGV. Trimming left V 3 bases short and J 9 bases short, with 6 bases between. The chain's CDR3 is CASSFAGEQFF. Here the CDR3 DNA reads TGTGCCAGCAGCTTCGCCGGTGAGCAGTTCTTC. The full variable domain, rest sourced from reference TRBV11-2 and TRBJ2-1, is EAGVAQSPRYKIIEKRQSVAFWCNPISGHATLYWYQQILGQGPKLLIQFQNNGVVDDSQLPKDRFSAERLKGVDSTLKIQPAKLEDSAVYLCASSFAGEQFFGPGTRLTVL.

This clonotype was seen at least ten times. J is TRBJ2-7 and V is TRBV12-3 or TRBV12-4; TRBD2 is a possible D gene (6 bases). Trimming shortened V by 3 bases and J by 5 bases, and 14 bases separated the two germline ends. CDR3 size: 14 residues. The CDR3 sequence is CASSFSGGSHEQYF. CDR3 DNA: TGTGCCAGCAGTTTTTCCGGGGGATCGCACGAGCAGTACTTC.

This clonotype was counted many times. The V call is TRBV6-2 or TRBV6-3, the J call TRBJ2-5; D might be TRBD1 or TRBD2, each matching 5 bases. Trimming pared 1 base from V and 4 bases from J, leaving 13 bases between. The V gene's germline CDR1 is MNHEY and CDR2 SVGEGT. The CDR3 has 15 residues. The CDR3 loop is CASSYWRPGSETQYF. For the CDR3, the DNA is TGTGCCAGCAGTTACTGGAGGCCAGGGTCAGAGACCCAGTACTTC.

The gene calls are TRBV6-1 and TRBJ2-7; 8 nucleotides line up with TRBD1. The germline gives CDR1 MNHNS, CDR2 SASEGT. Germline trimming cut 6 bases from V and 2 bases from J; bases unmatched to any gene: 6. CDR3 length: 14 residues. As DNA, the CDR3 is TGTGCCAGCAGCAGGACAGGGCAAACCTACGAGCAGTACTTC. This encodes CASSRTGQTYEQYF.

This chain uses TRBV28 with TRBJ2-4, with TRBD2 as a possible D gene (5 bases). Germline values: CDR1 MDHEN, CDR2 SYDVKM. V lost 5 bases to trimming and J lost 9 bases, with 17 bases between them. This CDR3 spans 14 amino acids. The CDR3 region has the DNA TGTGCCAGCAGTCCAGGACCGGGAATGACCATTCAGTACTTC. This encodes CASSPGPGMTIQYF.

The chain joins TRBV3-1 to TRBJ2-1; 8 bases align to TRBD2. Germline-derived CDR1 and CDR2 are LGHDT and YNNKEL (reference sequence). V shed 0 bases and J 15 bases; nucleotides not matched to a gene: 7. The CDR3 has 13 amino acids. The CDR3 here is CASSQDPSGSMFF. The CDR3 DNA is TGTGCCAGCAGCCAAGATCCGAGCGGGAGCATGTTCTTC.

This clonotype was counted between two and nine times. V usage is TRBV5-1 and J usage is TRBJ2-1; 9 nucleotides line up with TRBD1. This CDR3 spans 12 amino acids. J was trimmed by 9 bases and V by 5 bases; bases with no gene match: 3. Germline V CDR1 and CDR2: SGHRS, YFSETQ. The CDR3 DNA reads TGCGCCAGCAGGGACAGGGGAGGTGAGCAGTTCTTC. Protein sequence: CASRDRGGEQFF.

This clonotype was recorded at least ten times. The chain combines TRBV20-1 with TRBJ2-2; the match to TRBD2 covers 8 bases. From germline, CDR1 is DFQATT and CDR2 SNEGSKA (reference sequence). The CDR3 sequence is 15 residues long. J lost 1 base, V lost 3 bases, and 4 bases had no gene match. The CDR3 DNA follows: TGCAGTGCTAGGACAGCGGGAGAGAACACCGGGGAGCTGTTTTTT. Translated, it gives CSARTAGENTGELFF.

This clonotype has ten or more counts. The V gene is TRBV5-1, the J gene TRBJ2-1; no definite D call. Per the germline V gene, CDR1 is SGHRS and CDR2 is YFSETQ. The ends were cut back, 2 bases at V and 6 bases at J, with 9 bases in the middle. The CDR3 contains 13 residues. The CDR3 bases are TGCGCCAGCAGCTTTGCGCCGGGCAATGAGCAGTTCTTC. It is translated as CASSFAPGNEQFF. Complete variable domain (other parts from reference TRBV5-1 and TRBJ2-1): KAGVTQTPRYLIKTRGQQVTLSCSPISGHRSVSWYQQTPGQGLQFLFEYFSETQRNKGNFPGRFSGRQFSNSRSEMNVSTLELGDSALYLCASSFAPGNEQFFGPGTRLTVL.

This clonotype was observed a few times. This chain links TRBV7-9 with TRBJ2-2; 9 nucleotides line up with TRBD2. V shed 6 bases and J 3 bases; nucleotides not matched to a gene: 8. This CDR3 contains 16 residues. CDR1 and CDR2 (germline): SEHNR, FQNEAQ (reference sequence). The CDR3 DNA follows: TGTGCCAGCAGTCTCCTCGGCGGGAGGGACACCGGGGAGCTGTTTTTT. Translating it yields CASSLLGGRDTGELFF.

This clonotype was picked up many times. The chain carries TRBV28 and TRBJ2-3, with D hard to call. Trimming took 4 bases from V and 6 from J, leaving 11 bases between them. The germline CDR1 and CDR2 sequences are MDHEN and SYDVKM. The CDR3 is made up of 13 amino acids. CDR3 sequence reads: CASSSGSRDTQYF. The CDR3 region has the DNA TGTGCCAGCAGTTCAGGATCAAGGGATACGCAGTATTTT.

V and J are TRBV6-5 and TRBJ1-5; 8 bases agree with TRBD1. The junction had 12 bases not matched to a gene; V was cut back by 4 bases and J by 4 bases. The length of the CDR3 is 17 residues. Germline loops: CDR1 MNHEY, CDR2 SVGAGI. CDR3 DNA sequence: TGTGCCAGCAGTTCTGAGACCCAGGGGGCAATTAATCAGCCCCAGCATTTT. It codes for CASSSETQGAINQPQHF.

This clonotype was seen a handful of times. This chain uses TRBV6-1 with TRBJ2-2, with 11 positions matching TRBD1. The CDR3 consists of 17 residues. The V gene's germline CDR1 is MNHNS and CDR2 SASEGT. Germline trimming cut 6 bases from V and 7 bases from J; bases unmatched to any gene: 13. CDR3 nucleotide sequence: TGTGCCAGCAGACTTCCTGGGACAGGGGGAAAGATCGGGGAGCTGTTTTTT. It translates to CASRLPGTGGKIGELFF.

The chain recombines TRBV7-2 with TRBJ1-2; tentative D call: TRBD1 (6 bases). Germline V gene sequence: CDR1 SGHTA, CDR2 FQGNSA. This CDR3 has 17 amino acids. V lost 1 base and J lost 4, with 19 bases in between. DNA of the CDR3: TGTGCCAGCAGCTTAGAGGGGGATTTGGGGGGTCGCTATGGCTACACCTTC. Its protein is CASSLEGDLGGRYGYTF. Variable domain in full (rest from reference TRBV7-2 and TRBJ1-2): GAGVSQSPSNKVTEKGKDVELRCDPISGHTALYWYRQSLGQGLEFLIYFQGNSAPDKSGLPSDRFSAERTGGSVSTLTIQRTQQEDSAVYLCASSLEGDLGGRYGYTFGSGTRLTVV.

This clonotype showed up many times. The chain carries TRBV27 and TRBJ1-2, with unresolved D. V lost 8 bases to trimming and J lost 0 bases, with 22 bases between them. This CDR3 is built from 17 residues. CDR1 and CDR2 (germline): MNHEY, SMNVEV (reference sequence). The CDR3 here is CASRSPFAGPANYGYTF. The CDR3 DNA sequence: TGTGCCAGCCGCAGTCCCTTTGCAGGACCTGCTAACTATGGCTACACCTTC.

The chain combines TRBV16 with TRBJ1-1, with D maybe TRBD1 (5 bases). Per germline, CDR1 KGHSY and CDR2 FQNENV. V was clipped by 0 bases and J by 6 bases, with 14 bases between them. The CDR3 runs to 15 residues. The CDR3: CASSQSFGVGAEAFF. DNA for the CDR3: TGTGCCAGCAGCCAATCCTTCGGGGTGGGGGCTGAAGCTTTCTTT.